What follows are 29 T cell receptor beta chains derived from one specimen sequenced in a study of CD8+CD57+ T cells in acquired aplastic anemia. Genomic DNA provided the template from which TCR beta VDJ and CDR3 profiles were obtained. TCRdb re-analysed the reads in MiXCR, keeping a single row per CDR3 protein. This repertoire shows more than 100,000 distinct CDR3 sequences, over 45% found once; its top ten account for about 2.5%. Sequencing input: sorted CD4+, CD8+, or CD8+CD57+ T cells (not recorded which) from PBMCs. The receptors originated from a human donor in good health, serving as a control.

This chain joins TRBV12-3 or TRBV12-4 and TRBJ1-5, with 7 bases matching TRBD1. The CDR3 is 15 amino acids. J lost 7 bases, V lost 5 bases, and 11 bases had no gene match. The CDR3 loop is CASSGSDRAGQPQHF. CDR3 nucleotides: TGTGCCAGCAGTGGGAGTGACAGGGCGGGACAGCCCCAGCATTTT.

J is TRBJ2-1 and V is TRBV14; D call uncertain. Deletions cut 0 bases from V and 0 bases from J, with 9 bases between. The CDR3 is made up of 16 amino acids. Germline assignment: CDR1 SGHDN and CDR2 FVKESK. The CDR3 DNA follows: TGTGCCAGCAGCCAAGATCCGGCCGACTCCTACAATGAGCAGTTCTTC. The encoded protein is CASSQDPADSYNEQFF.

This clonotype was seen more than once but under ten times. This sequence joins TRBV29-1 and TRBJ1-2; D gene ambiguous. The CDR3 extends over 14 amino acids. Trimming stripped 6 bases from V and 0 bases from J, with 14 bases between. In germline, CDR1 is SQVTM, CDR2 ANQGSEA. The CDR3 protein is CSVVGGGSNYGYTF. DNA of the CDR3: TGCAGCGTCGTTGGCGGTGGTTCTAACTATGGCTACACCTTC.

The J gene is TRBJ2-6, the V gene TRBV7-3; no clear D. Germline assignment: CDR1 SGHTA and CDR2 FQGTGA. The germline V and J ends were trimmed by 5 bases and 3 bases, with 5 bases remaining between them. The CDR3 extends over 13 amino acids. CDR3 amino acids: CASSQSGANVLTF. The DNA of the CDR3 is TGTGCCAGCAGCCAGAGTGGGGCCAACGTCCTGACTTTC.

The chain recombines TRBV2 with TRBJ2-3, with 10 bases identical to TRBD2. After removal of 7 bases from V and 1 base from J, the junction contained 2 bases not matched to a gene. From germline, CDR1 is SNHLY and CDR2 FYNNEI. There are 14 residues in the CDR3. CDR3 sequence: CASNLAGGTDTQYF. CDR3 coding DNA: TGTGCCAGCAACCTAGCGGGGGGCACAGATACGCAGTATTTT. Using reference TRBV2 and TRBJ2-3 for the parts outside the CDR3, the full variable domain is EPEVTQTPSHQVTQMGQEVILRCVPISNHLYFYWYRQILGQKVEFLVSFYNNEISEKSEIFDDQFSVERPDGSNFTLKIRSTKLEDSAMYFCASNLAGGTDTQYFGPGTRLTVL.

This clonotype has ten or more counts. This chain uses TRBV5-1 with TRBJ2-5; possible D gene TRBD2, 6 bases. The CDR3 contains 13 residues. Trimming left V 5 bases short and J 2 bases short, with 10 bases between. Germline V CDR1 and CDR2: SGHRS, YFSETQ. The chain's CDR3 is CASRRDSQETQYF. CDR3 sequence (DNA): TGCGCCAGCAGACGGGACTCTCAAGAGACCCAGTACTTC.

The chain joins TRBV20-1 to TRBJ1-2, with D uncertain. Germline loops: CDR1 DFQATT, CDR2 SNEGSKA (reference sequence). The V and J ends lost 5 bases and 0 bases respectively, with 10 bases between them. This CDR3 region has 13 residues. The CDR3 DNA sequence: TGCAGTGCTGCCGGGTCCTCTAACTATGGCTACACCTTC. Translated, it gives CSAAGSSNYGYTF.

The rearrangement links TRBV9 to TRBJ1-4, with D possibly matching TRBD1 (5 bases). The CDR3 totals 13 residues. The germline CDR1 and CDR2 sequences are SGDLS and YYNGEE. V dropped 3 bases and J dropped 4 bases, with 7 bases sitting between them. The CDR3 loop is CASSEQDNEKLFF. The CDR3 DNA reads TGTGCCAGCAGCGAACAGGATAATGAAAAACTGTTTTTT.

This clonotype was recorded once. The CDR3 is CASSPRDRGKDSPLHF. As DNA, the CDR3 is TGTGCCAGCAGCCCCCGGGACAGGGGGAAAGATTCACCCCTCCACTTT. V is TRBV9 and J is TRBJ1-6; 11 bases agree with TRBD1. J was trimmed by 8 bases and V by 4 bases; bases with no gene match: 8. CDR1 is SGDLS, CDR2 YYNGEE, per germline. The CDR3 has 16 amino acids.

For this clonotype: Its ends do not fully match the called genes, so a read error is possible. This chain uses TRBV25-1 with TRBJ2-3; TRBD2 agrees at 7 bases. The CDR3 totals 16 residues. Germline values: CDR1 MGHDK, CDR2 SYGVNS. The CDR3 nucleotides are TGTGTCAGCAGTGAATCCTCAAGCGGGGACACAGATACGCAGTATTTT. Translated, it gives CVSSESSSGDTDTQYF.

J is TRBJ1-1 and V is TRBV7-2; TRBD1 matches at 7 bases. In germline, CDR1 is SGHTA, CDR2 FQGNSA. V trimming: 5 bases; J trimming: 5 bases; junction bases outside the gene matches: 5. The CDR3 extends over 13 amino acids. CDR3 region: CASSIRGGTEAFF. In DNA, the CDR3 is TGTGCCAGCAGCATCAGGGGGGGGACTGAAGCTTTCTTT.

The rearrangement links TRBV5-1 to TRBJ2-5; D might be TRBD1 (5 bases). This CDR3 spans 15 amino acids. Trimming took off 0 bases at V and 2 bases at J, with 11 bases between the two ends. CDR1 and CDR2 (germline): SGHRS, YFSETQ. The CDR3 loop reads CASSLVPRAQETQYF. Here the CDR3 DNA reads TGCGCCAGCAGCTTGGTTCCCAGGGCACAAGAGACCCAGTACTTC.

In DNA, the CDR3 is TGTGCCAGCATTTCCGGGACACCCAAGGGTACGCAGTATTTT. Residues: CASISGTPKGTQYF. The V call is TRBV6-2 or TRBV6-3, the J call TRBJ2-3, with D perhaps matching TRBD1 (6 bases). The CDR3 covers 14 residues. Per germline, CDR1 MNHEY and CDR2 SVGEGT. The germline V and J ends were trimmed by 7 bases and 8 bases, with 19 bases remaining between them.

This clonotype was detected many times. This chain joins TRBV7-9 and TRBJ2-2; D ambiguous. This CDR3 spans 15 amino acids. V was cut by 1 base and J by 1 base, with 7 bases left in between. The germline V gene encodes CDR1 SEHNR and CDR2 FQNEAQ (reference sequence). The CDR3 spells CASSLVSVNTGELFF. The CDR3 nucleotides read TGTGCCAGCAGCTTAGTTTCGGTGAACACCGGGGAGCTGTTTTTT. The whole variable domain, filled in from reference TRBV7-9 and TRBJ2-2, reads DTGVSQNPRHKITKRGQNVTFRCDPISEHNRLYWYRQTLGQGPEFLTYFQNEAQLEKSRLLSDRFSAERPKGSFSTLEIQRTEQGDSAMYLCASSLVSVNTGELFFGEGSRLTVL.

This clonotype was detected only a few times. The chain combines TRBV27 with TRBJ2-3; 8 bases match TRBD2. The CDR3 spans 15 residues. With V trimmed by 8 bases and J by 2 bases, 9 bases remained unmatched. Germline CDR1 MNHEY, CDR2 SMNVEV (reference sequence). The CDR3 here is CASAPSGGLTDTQYF. The DNA of the CDR3 is TGTGCCAGCGCACCGAGCGGGGGCCTCACAGATACGCAGTATTTT.

This clonotype was observed at least ten times. The chain couples TRBV9 to TRBJ2-7; D may match TRBD1 or TRBD2 (5 bases each). Germline CDR1 SGDLS, CDR2 YYNGEE. CDR3 length: 14 amino acids. V lost 0 bases to trimming and J lost 3 bases, with 10 bases between them. CDR3 residues: CASSVGGVFYEQYF. CDR3 coding DNA: TGTGCCAGCAGCGTAGGAGGGGTCTTCTACGAGCAGTACTTC. Looking up the rest from reference TRBV9 and TRBJ2-7 gives the full variable domain: DSGVTQTPKHLITATGQRVTLRCSPRSGDLSVYWYQQSLDQGLQFLIQYYNGEERAKGNILERFSAQQFPDLHSELNLSSLELGDSALYFCASSVGGVFYEQYFGPGTRLTVT.

This chain links TRBV20-1 with TRBJ1-1, with TRBD1 as a possible D gene (5 bases). This CDR3 comprises 13 residues. Between the trimmed V and J ends, which lost 6 bases and 1 base, there was a span of 12 bases. Germline CDR1 is DFQATT and CDR2 is SNEGSKA (reference sequence). The chain's CDR3 is CSALSGGNTEAFF. The CDR3 DNA sequence: TGCAGTGCCCTCTCGGGGGGGAACACTGAAGCTTTCTTT.

This rearrangement joins TRBV3-1 to TRBJ2-7; D remains unclear. The CDR3 runs to 15 residues. The ends were cut back, 5 bases at V and 2 bases at J, with 16 bases in the middle. Germline V gives CDR1 LGHDT, CDR2 YNNKEL (reference sequence). The CDR3 here is CASSFRTPMTYEQYF. CDR3 DNA sequence: TGTGCCAGCAGCTTCCGTACTCCTATGACCTACGAGCAGTACTTC.

This rearrangement joins TRBV15 to TRBJ1-1; 7 bases agree with TRBD1. V lost 7 bases and J lost 3; bases outside the gene matches: 8. The CDR3 loop spans 14 amino acids. Germline loops: CDR1 LNHNV, CDR2 YYDKDF (reference sequence). This chain's CDR3 is CATIPTGSHTEAFF. The CDR3 coding sequence is TGTGCCACCATTCCGACAGGGTCGCACACTGAAGCTTTCTTT.

To note about this clonotype: A much larger clone differs by one base, so this may be a read error. This sequence joins TRBV6-5 and TRBJ1-1, with D unclear. The CDR3 runs 14 residues. The germline CDR1 and CDR2 sequences are MNHEY and SVGAGI. Trimming removed 0 bases at V and 6 bases at J, with 11 bases between. CDR3 sequence reads: CASSYSIRASEAFF. The CDR3 region has the DNA TGTGCCAGCAGTTACTCGATCCGTGCCTCTGAAGCTTTCTTT.

This clonotype was observed a single time. The V and J genes are TRBV11-1 and TRBJ2-2, with 16 bases lining up with TRBD2. Germline CDR1 reads SGHAT; CDR2 reads FQDESV (reference sequence). V was clipped by 7 bases and J by 5 bases; unmatched bases: 7. This CDR3 has 17 amino acids. The CDR3 DNA reads as TGTGCCAGCACCGGGACTAGCGGGGGGGCGAGTACCGGGGAGCTGTTTTTT. It encodes CASTGTSGGASTGELFF.

The chain carries TRBV20-1 and TRBJ1-1, with D perhaps matching TRBD1 (5 bases). CDR3 length: 10 residues. V was cut by 8 bases and J by 6 bases, with 10 bases left in between. Germline CDR1 reads DFQATT; CDR2 reads SNEGSKA (reference sequence). CDR3 nucleotide sequence: TGCAGTCCGAGGGGTTCTGAAGCTTTCTTT. Residues: CSPRGSEAFF.

J is TRBJ2-3 and V is TRBV11-2; possible D gene TRBD2, 7 bases. This CDR3 region has 17 residues. V lost 1 base and J 4 bases, leaving 18 bases between the germline ends. Germline CDR1 and CDR2: SGHAT and FQNNGV. Here the CDR3 reads CASSLGGGILAADTQYF. CDR3 DNA: TGTGCCAGCAGCTTAGGCGGGGGCATTCTAGCAGCAGATACGCAGTATTTT.

This sequence joins TRBV29-1 and TRBJ2-7; the match to TRBD2 covers 10 bases. V was pared by 7 bases and J by 2 bases, with 11 bases of the junction left unmatched. The CDR3 spans 15 residues. Germline CDR1 is SQVTM and CDR2 is ANQGSEA. The CDR3, as DNA: TGCAGCGCAGACACTAGCGGGGCCGACACCTACGAGCAGTACTTC. Protein sequence: CSADTSGADTYEQYF.

This clonotype was counted between two and nine times. This chain links TRBV7-9 with TRBJ2-3, with 8 bases identical to TRBD2. The germline CDR1 and CDR2 sequences are SEHNR and FQNEAQ (reference sequence). There are 15 residues in the CDR3. Trimming at V came to 8 bases and at J to 2 bases, leaving 9 bases not matched to a gene. This CDR3 reads CASGLGAGDTDTQYF. The DNA of the CDR3 is TGTGCCAGCGGGCTCGGAGCGGGAGACACAGATACGCAGTATTTT.

The chain is built from TRBV19 and TRBJ2-7, with 9 positions matching TRBD1. The V and J ends lost 4 bases and 5 bases, in that order; junction bases with no gene match: 9. The CDR3 totals 15 residues. Per the germline V gene, CDR1 is LNHDA and CDR2 is SQIVND (reference sequence). CDR3 nucleotides: TGTGCCAGTAGTACCACCGGGACAGGGAGTAACGAGCAGTACTTC. As protein: CASSTTGTGSNEQYF.

The DNA of the CDR3 is TGCAGTGCCATGGGGCGTACCAGGGGTGGGACCTACGAGCAGTACTTC. Protein sequence: CSAMGRTRGGTYEQYF. The V call is TRBV20-1, the J call TRBJ2-7; D is perhaps TRBD1 (6 bases). This CDR3 comprises 16 residues. Germline V CDR1 and CDR2: DFQATT, SNEGSKA (reference sequence). Trimming pared 6 bases from V and 2 bases from J, leaving 23 bases between.

The rearrangement joins TRBV20-1 to TRBJ1-3; 7 positions agree with TRBD1. The germline gives CDR1 DFQATT, CDR2 SNEGSKA (reference sequence). The CDR3 is made up of 12 amino acids. V lost 6 bases to trimming and J lost 4 bases; unmatched junction nucleotides: 3. The DNA for the CDR3 is TGCAGTGCCGGGACAGAGGGAAACACCATATATTTT. Translation gives CSAGTEGNTIYF.

This clonotype came up a few times. With a much larger clone just one base away, this may be a read error. The gene calls are TRBV5-1 and TRBJ2-5, with a weak D call TRBD1 (5 bases). The CDR3 is 17 residues long. Germline lookup yields CDR1 SGHRS and CDR2 YFSETQ. V was trimmed by 5 bases and J by 5 bases, leaving 25 bases between them. The CDR3 DNA sequence: TGCGCCAGCAGTTCCGGCCAGGGCAGTTCGTCTAGGGAGACCCAGTACTTC. The encoded protein is CASSSGQGSSSRETQYF.